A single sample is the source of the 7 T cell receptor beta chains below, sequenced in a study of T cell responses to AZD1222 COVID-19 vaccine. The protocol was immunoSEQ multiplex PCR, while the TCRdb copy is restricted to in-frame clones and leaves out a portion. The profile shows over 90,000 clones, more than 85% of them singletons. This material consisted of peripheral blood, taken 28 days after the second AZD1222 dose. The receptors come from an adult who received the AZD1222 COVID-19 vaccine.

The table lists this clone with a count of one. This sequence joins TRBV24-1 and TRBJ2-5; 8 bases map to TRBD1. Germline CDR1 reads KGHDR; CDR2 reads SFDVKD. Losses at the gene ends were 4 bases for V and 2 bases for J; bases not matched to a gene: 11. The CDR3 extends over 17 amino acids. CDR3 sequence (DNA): TGTGCCACCAGTGAGATAAAGGCAGGGGGCCTTCAAGAGACCCAGTACTTC. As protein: CATSEIKAGGLQETQYF.

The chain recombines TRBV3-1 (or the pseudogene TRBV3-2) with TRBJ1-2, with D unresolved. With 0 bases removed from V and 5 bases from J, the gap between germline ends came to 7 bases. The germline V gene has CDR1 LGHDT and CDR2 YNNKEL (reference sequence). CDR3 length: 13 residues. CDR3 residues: CASSQEGYYGYTF. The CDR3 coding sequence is TGTGCCAGCAGCCAAGAAGGCTATTATGGCTACACCTTC.

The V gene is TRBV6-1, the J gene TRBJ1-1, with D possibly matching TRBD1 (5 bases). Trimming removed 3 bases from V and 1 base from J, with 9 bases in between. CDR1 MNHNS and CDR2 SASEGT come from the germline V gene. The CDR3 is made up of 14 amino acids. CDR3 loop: CASSEGPQNTEAFF. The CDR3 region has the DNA TGTGCCAGCAGTGAGGGACCGCAGAACACTGAAGCTTTCTTT.

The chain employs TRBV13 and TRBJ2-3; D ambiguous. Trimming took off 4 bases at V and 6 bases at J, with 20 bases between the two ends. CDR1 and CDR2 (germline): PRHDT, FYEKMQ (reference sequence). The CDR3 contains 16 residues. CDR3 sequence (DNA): TGTGCCAGCAGCTACCGGAAAGGACCTGACATGGATACGCAGTATTTT. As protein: CASSYRKGPDMDTQYF.

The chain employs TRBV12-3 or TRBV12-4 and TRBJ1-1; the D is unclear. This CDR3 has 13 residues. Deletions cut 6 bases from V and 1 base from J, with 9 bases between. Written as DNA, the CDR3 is TGTGCCAGCAGCTTCGCAGGGAACACTGAAGCTTTCTTT. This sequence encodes CASSFAGNTEAFF.

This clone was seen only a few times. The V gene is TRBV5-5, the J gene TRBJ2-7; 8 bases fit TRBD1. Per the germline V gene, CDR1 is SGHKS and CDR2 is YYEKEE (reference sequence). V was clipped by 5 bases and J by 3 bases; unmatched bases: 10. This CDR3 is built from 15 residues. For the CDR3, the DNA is TGTGCCAGCAGGCTGGGACAGGAGCGCCTCTACGAGCAGTACTTC. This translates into CASRLGQERLYEQYF.

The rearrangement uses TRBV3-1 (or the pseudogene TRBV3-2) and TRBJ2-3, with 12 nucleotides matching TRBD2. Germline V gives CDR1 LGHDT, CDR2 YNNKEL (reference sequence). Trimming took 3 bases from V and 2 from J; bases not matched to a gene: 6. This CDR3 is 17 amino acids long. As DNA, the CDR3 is TGTGCCAGCAGCCAGGACGGGACTAGCGGGTCCACAGATACGCAGTATTTT. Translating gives CASSQDGTSGSTDTQYF.